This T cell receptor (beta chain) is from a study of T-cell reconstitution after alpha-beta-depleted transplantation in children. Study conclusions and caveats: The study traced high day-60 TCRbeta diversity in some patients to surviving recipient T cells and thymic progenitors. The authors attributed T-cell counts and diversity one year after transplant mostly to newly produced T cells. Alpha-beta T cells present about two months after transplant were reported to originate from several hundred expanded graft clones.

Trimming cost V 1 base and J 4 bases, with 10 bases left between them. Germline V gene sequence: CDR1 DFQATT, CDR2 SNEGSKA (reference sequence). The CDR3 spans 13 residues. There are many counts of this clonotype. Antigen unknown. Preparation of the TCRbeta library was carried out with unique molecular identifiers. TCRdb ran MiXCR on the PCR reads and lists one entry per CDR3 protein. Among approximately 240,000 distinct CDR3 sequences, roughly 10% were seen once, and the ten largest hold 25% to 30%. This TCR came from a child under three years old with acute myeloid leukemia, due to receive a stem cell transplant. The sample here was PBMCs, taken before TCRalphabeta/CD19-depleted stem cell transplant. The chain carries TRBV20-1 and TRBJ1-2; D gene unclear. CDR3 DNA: TGCAGTGCTAGAGCGGGATCCCTCTATGGCTACACCTTC. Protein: CSARAGSLYGYTF.